The 21 T cell receptor beta chains reported below all come from one sample, sequenced in a study of T-cell reconstitution after alpha-beta-depleted transplantation in children (dated by TCRdb to the mid-2010s). What this sample's treatment or condition label stands for: allogeneic hematopoietic cell transplantation with graft depleted of TCRalphabeta T cells and CD19 B cells. Libraries were constructed by PCR. TCRdb records Illumina HiSeq 2500 as the sequencer. Molecular barcoding was employed in the preparation of TCR libraries, with unique molecular identifiers being used to normalize TCRbeta repertoire quantification. TCRdb reran the public reads through fastp at Q25 and MiXCR, keeping productive beta chains. Rows matching on CDR3 protein sequence are summarized as one entry with the most common DNA and genes. In all, the sample holds around 17,000 distinct CDR3 sequences, and around 5.1% of those were seen once. The ten biggest clones cover around 6.9% of the sample.

The input for sequencing was PBMCs, taken before TCRalphabeta/CD19-depleted stem cell transplant. All receptors derive from a boy between 5 and 17 years old with acute lymphoblastic leukemia, due to receive a stem cell transplant.

This clonotype was found many times. The rearrangement joins TRBV12-3 or TRBV12-4 to TRBJ2-6, with TRBD1 as a possible D gene (6 bases). This CDR3 has 18 residues. Trimming left V 1 base short and J 0 bases short, with 13 bases between. The CDR3 DNA sequence: TGTGCCAGCAGTTTAGGACCAGGGGACCCCTCTGGGGCCAACGTCCTGACTTTC. Translation: CASSLGPGDPSGANVLTF.

The rearrangement uses TRBV18 and TRBJ2-3, with 8 positions matching TRBD2. Trimming removed 1 base from V and 0 bases from J; junction bases left unmatched: 6. Germline CDR1 and CDR2: KGHSH and LQKENI. The CDR3 contains 17 residues. CDR3 loop: CASSPRTGGPSTDTQYF. The CDR3 DNA sequence: TGTGCCAGCTCACCACGGACGGGAGGGCCCAGCACAGATACGCAGTATTTT. The full variable domain, completed using reference TRBV18 and TRBJ2-3, is NAGVMQNPRHLVRRRGQEARLRCSPMKGHSHVYWYRQLPEEGLKFMVYLQKENIIDESGMPKERFSAEFPKEGPSILRIQQVVRGDSAAYFCASSPRTGGPSTDTQYFGPGTRLTVL.

This clonotype was counted many times. The genes are TRBV6-2 or TRBV6-3 and TRBJ2-1; 7 bases agree with TRBD2. CDR1 is MNHEY and CDR2 is SVGEGT in the germline V gene. CDR3 length: 14 residues. V lost 6 bases and J lost 4; bases outside the gene matches: 6. CDR3 in DNA: TGTGCCAGCAGGGGCGGCGGGAGTTACAATGAGCAGTTCTTC. It is translated as CASRGGGSYNEQFF.

By share of the sample, this clonotype is medium-sized. The CDR3 loop is CASSLGTDTQYF. CDR3 DNA sequence: TGTGCCAGCAGCTTAGGCACAGATACGCAGTATTTT. This chain joins TRBV7-9 and TRBJ2-3, with D uncertain. CDR3 length: 12 amino acids. V was clipped by 1 base and J by 1 base, with 0 bases between them. In germline, CDR1 is SEHNR, CDR2 FQNEAQ (reference sequence). Complete variable domain (other parts from reference TRBV7-9 and TRBJ2-3): DTGVSQNPRHKITKRGQNVTFRCDPISEHNRLYWYRQTLGQGPEFLTYFQNEAQLEKSRLLSDRFSAERPKGSFSTLEIQRTEQGDSAMYLCASSLGTDTQYFGPGTRLTVL.

This clonotype was seen at least ten times. The chain employs TRBV15 and TRBJ1-5; the D gene is possibly TRBD1 (5 bases). Trimming removed 1 base from V and 5 bases from J, with 18 bases in between. The CDR3 is 17 residues long. Germline V CDR1 and CDR2: LNHNV, YYDKDF (reference sequence). The CDR3 coding sequence is TGTGCCACCAGCAGAGTCGGGGGTTTGAGAGTGTATCAGCCCCAGCATTTT. This gives the protein CATSRVGGLRVYQPQHF.

This clonotype was counted ten times or more. The gene calls are TRBV11-2 and TRBJ1-1; 7 bases map to TRBD1. This CDR3 is built from 17 residues. Germline lookup yields CDR1 SGHAT and CDR2 FQNNGV. Losses at the gene ends were 0 bases for V and 1 base for J; bases not matched to a gene: 8. CDR3 nucleotide sequence: TGTGCCAGCAGCTTAGAGCCAGGGGGAACGAGGAACACTGAAGCTTTCTTT. Translated: CASSLEPGGTRNTEAFF.

This clonotype has at least ten counts. The chain is built from TRBV27 and TRBJ2-3, with D perhaps assigned TRBD1 or TRBD2 (6 bases each). The CDR3 sequence is 14 residues long. V was cut by 3 bases and J by 4 bases, with 11 bases left in between. Per germline, CDR1 MNHEY and CDR2 SMNVEV (reference sequence). The CDR3 protein is CASSLGGFADTQYF. The CDR3, as DNA: TGTGCCAGCAGTTTGGGGGGCTTCGCAGATACGCAGTATTTT.

The sample holds many counts of this clonotype. The gene calls are TRBV20-1 and TRBJ1-5, with D possibly TRBD1 on 6 matching bases. CDR1 and CDR2 (germline): DFQATT, SNEGSKA (reference sequence). The CDR3 length is 15 residues. The V end was cut by 0 bases, the J end by 4 bases, with 13 bases between. CDR3 residues: CSAREGVTGNQPQHF. In DNA form, the CDR3 reads TGCAGTGCTAGAGAAGGAGTTACAGGGAATCAGCCCCAGCATTTT.

The table lists this clonotype with many counts. A read error may explain this, as a much larger clone is one base away. The genes are TRBV12-3 or TRBV12-4 and TRBJ2-3; 10 nucleotides align to TRBD2. This CDR3 region has 18 residues. CDR3 sequence reads: CAISPPSSGGLPADTQYF. The CDR3 coding sequence is TGTGCCATCAGTCCCCCTTCTAGCGGGGGCCTCCCGGCAGATACGCAGTATTTT.

The sample holds many counts of this clonotype. This chain joins TRBV2 and TRBJ2-5; TRBD2 might be the D (7 bases). The CDR3 contains 12 residues. Germline V gene data show CDR1 as SNHLY and CDR2 as FYNNEI. The CDR3 sequence is CGRGAGEETQYF. CDR3 sequence (DNA): TGTGGCAGGGGCGCGGGGGAAGAGACCCAGTACTTC.

This clonotype was seen ten or more times. The rearrangement uses TRBV20-1 and TRBJ1-2; TRBD1 agrees at 7 bases. The CDR3 extends over 13 amino acids. With V trimmed by 3 bases and J by 6 bases, 7 bases remained unmatched. Germline V gene lookup returns CDR1 DFQATT and CDR2 SNEGSKA (reference sequence). This chain's CDR3 is CSARDRISDGYTF. For the CDR3, the DNA is TGCAGTGCTAGGGACAGGATAAGTGATGGCTACACCTTC.

This clonotype was picked up many times. V usage is TRBV5-1 and J usage is TRBJ2-2, with a tentative D call TRBD1 (5 bases). Looked up from germline, CDR1 is SGHRS and CDR2 is YFSETQ. V was pared by 4 bases and J by 7 bases, with 11 bases between. This CDR3 is 13 amino acids long. The DNA of the CDR3 is TGCGCCAGCAGCGCCCAGGGTGGCGGGGAGCTGTTTTTT. It encodes CASSAQGGGELFF.

This clonotype was seen at least ten times. The V and J genes are TRBV30 and TRBJ2-1; TRBD1 matches at 8 bases. Unmatched junction bases numbered 7, after V lost 0 bases and J lost 9 bases. Germline CDR1 and CDR2: GTSNPN and SVGIG (reference sequence). The CDR3 totals 14 residues. The chain's CDR3 is CAWSVGQGGGEQFF. The CDR3 DNA reads as TGTGCCTGGAGTGTAGGACAGGGTGGGGGTGAGCAGTTCTTC.

Ten or more counts support this clonotype. The chain is built from TRBV7-2 and TRBJ2-3; D is perhaps TRBD1 (6 bases). Germline CDR1 reads SGHTA; CDR2 reads FQGNSA. The ends were cut back, 4 bases at V and 6 bases at J, with 17 bases in the middle. The CDR3 length is 15 residues. The CDR3, as DNA: TGTGCCAGCAGCTCAGTGGCAGGGGATAGGGATACGCAGTATTTT. Amino acids: CASSSVAGDRDTQYF.

This clonotype appeared many times. The gene calls are TRBV11-3 and TRBJ2-1, with 14 bases identical to TRBD2. In germline, CDR1 is SGHNT, CDR2 YENEEA. The J segment lost 4 bases and the V segment lost 5 bases, leaving 7 bases of the junction unmatched. The CDR3 length is 17 residues. The CDR3 loop reads CASSHHGLAGGYNEQFF. DNA of the CDR3: TGTGCCAGCAGCCATCACGGACTAGCGGGGGGATACAATGAGCAGTTCTTC.

This clonotype was found many times. The chain has TRBV7-9 and TRBJ2-2, with D unclear. V gave up 5 bases and J gave up 6 bases, with 16 bases separating them. This CDR3 has 15 residues. Germline lookup yields CDR1 SEHNR and CDR2 FQNEAQ (reference sequence). As DNA, the CDR3 is TGTGCCAGCAGCCGGGCCACCACAAGGGCCGGGGAGCTGTTTTTT. Translation gives CASSRATTRAGELFF.

In its sample, this clonotype was seen many times. The gene calls are TRBV2 and TRBJ1-1; D uncertain. Trimming removed 1 base from V and 5 bases from J, with 5 bases in between. This CDR3 is 12 amino acids long. Germline-derived CDR1 and CDR2 are SNHLY and FYNNEI. CDR3 sequence (DNA): TGTGCCAGCAGTGAAGTTTTTACTGAAGCTTTCTTT. Its protein is CASSEVFTEAFF.

This clonotype was observed a few times. The chain links TRBV28 to TRBJ1-4, with D hard to call. Per germline, CDR1 MDHEN and CDR2 SYDVKM. The V gene lost 6 bases and the J gene lost 3 bases, with 14 bases spanning the gap. The CDR3 runs 15 residues. CDR3 in amino acids: CASRNVGASNEKLFF. The CDR3 DNA reads TGTGCCAGCAGGAATGTAGGAGCATCTAATGAAAAACTGTTTTTT.

This clonotype came up many times. The chain couples TRBV20-1 to TRBJ2-5; 11 bases are a match to TRBD2. With V trimmed by 3 bases and J by 1 base, 7 bases remained unmatched. This CDR3 is 16 amino acids long. Germline values: CDR1 DFQATT, CDR2 SNEGSKA (reference sequence). In nucleotides, the CDR3 is TGCAGTGCTAGCGCTAGCGGGGGGAGATTCCAAGAGACCCAGTACTTC. Its protein product is CSASASGGRFQETQYF.

The table lists this clonotype with many counts. The chain recombines TRBV12-3 or TRBV12-4 with TRBJ2-5, with 8 bases matching TRBD2. This CDR3 contains 16 residues. V dropped 5 bases and J dropped 6; count of bases not matched to a gene: 14. The CDR3 DNA sequence: TGTGCCAGCAGTCCCGCGGGGGCGGGAGGTCGGAAGACCCAGTACTTC. Protein: CASSPAGAGGRKTQYF.

This clonotype was detected ten times or more. This rearrangement joins TRBV5-5 to TRBJ1-1; weak D call: TRBD1 (6 bases). Germline assignment: CDR1 SGHKS and CDR2 YYEKEE (reference sequence). V was shortened by 3 bases and J by 0 bases, with 18 bases between the two germline ends. The CDR3 is made up of 17 amino acids. The CDR3 DNA is TGTGCCAGCAGCTCCACAGGGAGGGGTCACATGAACACTGAAGCTTTCTTT. Translation gives CASSSTGRGHMNTEAFF.